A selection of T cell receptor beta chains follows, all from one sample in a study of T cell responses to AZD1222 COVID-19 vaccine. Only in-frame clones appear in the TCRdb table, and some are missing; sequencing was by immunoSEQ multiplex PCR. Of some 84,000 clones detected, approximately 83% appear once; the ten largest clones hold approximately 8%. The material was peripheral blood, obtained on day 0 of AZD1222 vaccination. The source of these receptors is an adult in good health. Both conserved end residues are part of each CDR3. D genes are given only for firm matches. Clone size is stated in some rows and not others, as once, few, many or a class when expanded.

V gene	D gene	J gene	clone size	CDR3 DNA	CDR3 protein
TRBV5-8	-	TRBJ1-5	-	TGTGCCAGCAGCTTGCTTGGAGGGGGTCAGCCCCAGCATTTT	CASSLLGGGQPQHF
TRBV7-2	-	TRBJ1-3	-	TGTGCCAGCAGCTTAGTGCATATGGCTGGAAACACCATATATTTT	CASSLVHMAGNTIYF
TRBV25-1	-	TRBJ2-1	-	TGTGCCAGCATCTATGGAGGGGACTACAATGAGCAGTTCTTC	CASIYGGDYNEQFF
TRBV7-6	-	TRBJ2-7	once	TGTGCCAGCAGCCACCCGGTGGGGCGGGGACCCTACGAGCAGTACTTC	CASSHPVGRGPYEQYF
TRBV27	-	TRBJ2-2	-	TGTGCCAGCAGTTTCACCTACACCGGGGAGCTGTTTTTT	CASSFTYTGELFF
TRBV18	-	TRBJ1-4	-	TGTGCCAGCTCACCGGACAGCCGTCTTGGTAATGAAAAACTGTTTTTT	CASSPDSRLGNEKLFF
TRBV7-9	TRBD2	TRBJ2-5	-	TGTGCCAGCAGACGGGGGAGCGGGACTAGCGGGAGGCAAGAGACCCAGTACTTC	CASRRGSGTSGRQETQYF
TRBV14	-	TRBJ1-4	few	TGTGCCAGCAGCCAAGACTACGGGGCTGAAAAACTGTTTTTT	CASSQDYGAEKLFF
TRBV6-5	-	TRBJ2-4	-	TGTGCCAGCTCTGCGACTAGGATTGGGAACATTCAGTACTTC	CASSATRIGNIQYF
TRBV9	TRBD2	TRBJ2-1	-	TGTGCCAGCAGCGTCGGGACTAGCGGAGTTGGAGGAAATGAGCAGTTCTTC	CASSVGTSGVGGNEQFF
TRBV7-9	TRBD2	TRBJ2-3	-	TGTGCCAGCAGCTTAGTATCGGTGACTAGCGGGGTAGATACGCAGTATTTT	CASSLVSVTSGVDTQYF
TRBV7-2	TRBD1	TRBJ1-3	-	TGTGCCAGCAGTTACTATGGCAGGGGGCAAAACACCATATATTTT	CASSYYGRGQNTIYF
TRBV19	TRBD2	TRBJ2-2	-	TGTGCCAGTAGTATAATTCTAGCGGGAACCGGGGAGCTGTTTTTT	CASSIILAGTGELFF
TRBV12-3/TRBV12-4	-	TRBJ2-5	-	TGTGCCAGCAGTTTTAGGGATAGCGAGACCCAGTACTTC	CASSFRDSETQYF
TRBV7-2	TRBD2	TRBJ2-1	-	TGTGCCAGCAGCTTAGCGACTAGCGGGAACAATGAGCAGTTCTTC	CASSLATSGNNEQFF
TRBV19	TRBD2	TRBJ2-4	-	TGTGCCAGTAGTATAGGTAGCGGGGCCAAAAACATTCAGTACTTC	CASSIGSGAKNIQYF
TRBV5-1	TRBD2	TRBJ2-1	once	TGCGCCAGCAGCTTGGGGAGCGGGAGAGGTGATGAGCAGTTCTTC	CASSLGSGRGDEQFF
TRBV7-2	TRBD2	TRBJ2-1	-	TGTGCCAGCAGCGGACTAGCGGGAGTCTCCTACAATGAGCAGTTCTTC	CASSGLAGVSYNEQFF
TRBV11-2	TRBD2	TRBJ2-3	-	TGTGCCAGCAGCTTCCTACGGGGGACTAGTCAAGATACGCAGTATTTT	CASSFLRGTSQDTQYF
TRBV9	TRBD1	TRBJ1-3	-	TGTGCCAGCAGCGCCAGACAGGGTTCTGGAAACACCATATATTTT	CASSARQGSGNTIYF
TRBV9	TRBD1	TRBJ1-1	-	TGTGCCAGCAGCGTAGCCGTCGGGACAGGGGGGGTCCCTGAAGCTTTCTTT	CASSVAVGTGGVPEAFF
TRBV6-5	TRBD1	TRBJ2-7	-	TGTGCCAGCAGAAGGACAGGGGGCTACGAGCAGTACTTC	CASRRTGGYEQYF
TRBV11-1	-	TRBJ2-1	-	TGTGCCAGCAGCTTAACCAGCGGAACCTACAATGAGCAGTTCTTC	CASSLTSGTYNEQFF
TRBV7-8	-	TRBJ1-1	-	TGTGCCAGCAGCTTAGGAGGGAGCACTGAAGCTTTCTTT	CASSLGGSTEAFF
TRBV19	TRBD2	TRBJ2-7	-	TGTGCCAGTAGCCCAGGGACTAGCGGGAGGGGCGAGCAGTACTTC	CASSPGTSGRGEQYF
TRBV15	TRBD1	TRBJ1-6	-	TGTGCCACCAGCAGAGATCCATCAGGGGGCAGCAATTCACCCCTCCACTTT	CATSRDPSGGSNSPLHF
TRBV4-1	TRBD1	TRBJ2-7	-	TGCGCCAGCAGCCAAGTGGTTATCGGGACAGGTTGGTACGAGCAGTACTTC	CASSQVVIGTGWYEQYF
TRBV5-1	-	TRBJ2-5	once	TGCGCCAGCAGCTTGGGCACATCCGTGGGGACCCAGTACTTC	CASSLGTSVGTQYF
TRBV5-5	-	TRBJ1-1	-	TGTGCCAGCAGCTCCGCGTGGGGGATGAACACTGAAGCTTTCTTT	CASSSAWGMNTEAFF
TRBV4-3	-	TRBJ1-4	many	TGCGCCAGCAGCCAAGAGGGGCCGGGATCGGGAGGGGAAAAACTGTTTTTT	CASSQEGPGSGGEKLFF
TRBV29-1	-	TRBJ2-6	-	TGCAGCGTTGGGGACCCTGGGGCCAACGTCCTGACTTTC	CSVGDPGANVLTF
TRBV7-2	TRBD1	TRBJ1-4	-	TGTGCCAGCAGCCCGAGTGGGCAGGGGGGAGAAAAACTGTTTTTT	CASSPSGQGGEKLFF
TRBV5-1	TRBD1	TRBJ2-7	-	TGCGCCAGCGTGGGACAGGGGGCCACGCAGTACTTC	CASVGQGATQYF
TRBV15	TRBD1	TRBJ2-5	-	TGTGCCACCAGCAGAGATTCCGGGACAGGGAGAACGGAGACCCAGTACTTC	CATSRDSGTGRTETQYF